Each of the 15 T cell receptor beta chains below was sequenced from the same sample in a study of CD8+ T cells in alopecia areata. Extracted RNA was reverse transcribed into cDNA, the sequencing template. The repertoire was sequenced with immunoSEQ multiplex PCR; TCRdb's copy has only in-frame clones and lacks some. The sample lists 150,000 to 200,000 clones, approximately 60% occurring once. The specimen was CD4+ T cells sorted from blood. These TCRs come from a human donor in good health.

J is TRBJ2-5 and V is TRBV10-3; 11 bases agree with TRBD2. CDR3 length: 13 residues. The V and J ends lost 9 bases and 5 bases, in that order; junction bases with no gene match: 5. The germline CDR1 and CDR2 sequences are ENHRY and SYGVKD. The CDR3 region has the DNA TGTGCCATACTAGCGGGAGTAGGTGAGACCCAGTACTTC. Its protein product is CAILAGVGETQYF.

This chain joins TRBV7-8 and TRBJ2-5; 9 bases are shared with TRBD1. The V and J ends lost 6 bases and 3 bases, in that order; junction bases with no gene match: 5. In germline, CDR1 is SGHVS, CDR2 FQNEAQ. The CDR3 has 14 amino acids. CDR3 DNA sequence: TGTGCCAGCAGTCGTACAGGGGGCGAAGAGACCCAGTACTTC. It encodes CASSRTGGEETQYF.

The chain carries TRBV29-1 and TRBJ2-1; D might be TRBD1 (6 bases). There are 11 residues in the CDR3. V lost 5 bases and J lost 8, with 10 bases in between. CDR1 and CDR2 from the germline V gene are SQVTM and ANQGSEA. CDR3 sequence reads: CSVRKGDEQFF. CDR3 sequence (DNA): TGCAGCGTTAGAAAGGGGGATGAGCAGTTCTTC.

The chain has TRBV19 and TRBJ2-7; D is perhaps TRBD1 (5 bases). Germline CDR1 is LNHDA and CDR2 is SQIVND (reference sequence). CDR3 length: 15 amino acids. Trimming took 5 bases from V and 5 from J, leaving 19 bases between them. Here the CDR3 DNA reads TGTGCCAGTAGTTTTCGGACAAATTATGGAAACGAGCAGTACTTC. Residues: CASSFRTNYGNEQYF.

The chain couples TRBV10-3 to TRBJ2-7; D unclear. Between the trimmed V and J ends, which lost 6 bases and 1 base, there was a span of 7 bases. This CDR3 spans 12 amino acids. CDR1 and CDR2 (germline): ENHRY, SYGVKD. CDR3 residues: CAISANSYEQYF. The CDR3 DNA reads TGTGCCATCAGCGCCAATTCCTACGAGCAGTACTTC.

A few counts support this clone. Other DNA variants within this sample encode the same CDR3. The gene calls are TRBV29-1 and TRBJ1-1; no clear D. V was trimmed by 3 bases and J by 0 bases, leaving 8 bases between them. The CDR3 runs to 13 residues. CDR1 and CDR2 (germline): SQVTM, ANQGSEA. CDR3 DNA: TGCAGCGTTGAGAGGCGTATGAACACTGAAGCTTTCTTT. This translates into CSVERRMNTEAFF.

The chain combines TRBV15 with TRBJ2-5; D remains unclear. Germline V gene sequence: CDR1 LNHNV, CDR2 YYDKDF (reference sequence). The CDR3 spans 13 residues. The V end lost 4 bases, the J end lost 5 bases, and 11 bases lay between the germline ends. The CDR3 spells CATSMSGAETQYF. In DNA form, the CDR3 reads TGTGCCACCAGCATGTCCGGAGCTGAGACCCAGTACTTC.

The V and J genes are TRBV30 and TRBJ1-4; D unresolved. The CDR3 is 12 residues long. The germline V gene has CDR1 GTSNPN and CDR2 SVGIG (reference sequence). V was shortened by 4 bases and J by 7 bases, with 10 bases between the two germline ends. The CDR3 nucleotides read TGTGCCTGGACGACGGGCGGTGAAAAACTGTTTTTT. It specifies CAWTTGGEKLFF.

This clone has a handful of counts. A much bigger clone sits one base away, suggesting this may be a read error. This rearrangement joins TRBV5-1 to TRBJ2-7; TRBD1 agrees at 7 bases. This CDR3 spans 16 amino acids. From germline, CDR1 is SGHRS and CDR2 YFSETQ. The ends lost 0 bases at V and 2 bases at J; junction bases unmatched: 8. CDR3 sequence reads: CASSLGPGTATYEQYF. CDR3 in DNA: TGCGCCAGCAGCTTGGGACCCGGGACAGCTACCTACGAGCAGTACTTC.

The chain recombines TRBV10-3 with TRBJ2-3; 7 bases line up with TRBD1. CDR1 is ENHRY and CDR2 is SYGVKD in the germline V gene. V dropped 2 bases and J dropped 1; count of bases not matched to a gene: 3. This CDR3 spans 15 amino acids. This chain's CDR3 is CAISETGEGTDTQYF. The CDR3 bases are TGTGCCATCAGTGAGACAGGGGAAGGCACAGATACGCAGTATTTT.

This chain uses TRBV30 with TRBJ2-7, with D possibly TRBD2 on 6 matching bases. The CDR3 extends over 12 amino acids. Germline assignment: CDR1 GTSNPN and CDR2 SVGIG (reference sequence). Deletions cut 5 bases from V and 2 bases from J, with 10 bases between. The DNA for the CDR3 is TGTGCCTGGGGAGGGGCTACCTACGAGCAGTACTTC. It codes for CAWGGATYEQYF.

This clone came up a few times. This rearrangement joins TRBV10-1 to TRBJ2-1; D possibly corresponds to TRBD2 (6 bases). The CDR3 runs 16 residues. Germline-derived CDR1 and CDR2 are WNHNN and SYGVQD (reference sequence). The V gene lost 5 bases and the J gene lost 0 bases, with 14 bases spanning the gap. CDR3 in amino acids: CASSHGLGGSYNEQFF. As DNA, the CDR3 is TGCGCCAGCAGTCACGGGTTGGGGGGCTCCTACAATGAGCAGTTCTTC.

This chain uses TRBV19 with TRBJ1-2; perhaps TRBD1 as D (6 bases). V was shortened by 7 bases and J by 0 bases, with 18 bases between the two germline ends. This CDR3 comprises 16 residues. Germline V lookup: CDR1 LNHDA, CDR2 SQIVND (reference sequence). CDR3 in amino acids: CASTPLSRGTNYGYTF. The CDR3 coding sequence is TGTGCCAGTACCCCTCTAAGTAGGGGGACTAACTATGGCTACACCTTC.

Points on this clone: Within the sample, other DNA sequences also encode this same CDR3. CDR3 sequence: CASSEQGYEQYF. The CDR3 coding sequence is TGTGCCAGCTCCGAACAGGGCTACGAGCAGTACTTC. The chain recombines TRBV27 with TRBJ2-7; D is perhaps TRBD1 (6 bases). Germline CDR1 is MNHEY and CDR2 is SMNVEV (reference sequence). The CDR3 length is 12 residues. V was pared by 8 bases and J by 3 bases, with 11 bases between.

The chain employs TRBV29-1 and TRBJ1-2; D remains unclear. Germline CDR1 and CDR2: SQVTM and ANQGSEA. V was cut by 7 bases and J by 6 bases, with 12 bases left in between. CDR3 length: 11 residues. CDR3 sequence (DNA): TGCAGCGGCGGACGAGGGAATGGCTACACCTTC. It yields the protein CSGGRGNGYTF.